This T cell receptor (beta chain) was observed in a study of shared clonotypes between healthy human individuals. CDR3 length equals 17 residues. Trimming stripped 2 bases from V and 7 bases from J, with 23 bases between. Using immunoSEQ multiplex PCR, the repertoire was profiled, and TCRdb retains in-frame clones only, with some absent. The table records millions of clones, more than 85% of them present only once. The V and J genes are TRBV6-7 and TRBJ2-5; D may be TRBD1 or TRBD2 (6 bases each). TRBV6-7 is an ORF, and what it does is uncertain. The sequence was collected from a young man in good health. Some clones in this sample may be carry-over from other donors' samples. The sample consisted of naive CD4+ T cells from PBMCs. As to subset: CD45RA+ positively selected. The CDR3 DNA reads as TGTGCCAGCAGTTACCAAACCGGGACACAACCCGGGGGGACCCAGTACTTC. Amino acid sequence: CASSYQTGTQPGGTQYF.